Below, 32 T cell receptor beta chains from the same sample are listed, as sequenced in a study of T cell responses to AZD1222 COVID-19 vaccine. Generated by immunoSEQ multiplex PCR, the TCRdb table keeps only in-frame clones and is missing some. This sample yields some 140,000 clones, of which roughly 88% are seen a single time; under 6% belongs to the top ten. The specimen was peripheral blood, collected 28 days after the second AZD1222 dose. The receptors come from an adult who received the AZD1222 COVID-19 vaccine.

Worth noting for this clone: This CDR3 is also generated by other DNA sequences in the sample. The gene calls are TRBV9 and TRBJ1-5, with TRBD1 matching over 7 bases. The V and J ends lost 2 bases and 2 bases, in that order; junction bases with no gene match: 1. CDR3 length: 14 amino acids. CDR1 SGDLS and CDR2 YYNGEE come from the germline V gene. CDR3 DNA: TGTGCCAGCAGCGTTGGACAGGGCAATCAGCCCCAGCATTTT. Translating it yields CASSVGQGNQPQHF.

CDR3 sequence reads: CASSLSNEQYF. In DNA form, the CDR3 reads TGTGCCAGCAGCCTAAGCAACGAGCAGTACTTC. The chain couples TRBV6-6 to TRBJ2-7; D not certain. This CDR3 spans 11 amino acids. CDR1 and CDR2 (germline): MNHNY, SVGAGI (reference sequence). Trimming took 6 bases from V and 5 from J, leaving 8 bases between them.

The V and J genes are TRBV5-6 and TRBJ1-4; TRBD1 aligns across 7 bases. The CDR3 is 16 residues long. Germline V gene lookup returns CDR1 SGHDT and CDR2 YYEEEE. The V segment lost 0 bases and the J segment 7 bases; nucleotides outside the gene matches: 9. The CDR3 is CASSLASDRAIEKLFF. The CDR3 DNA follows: TGTGCCAGCAGCTTGGCATCCGACAGGGCGATTGAAAAACTGTTTTTT.

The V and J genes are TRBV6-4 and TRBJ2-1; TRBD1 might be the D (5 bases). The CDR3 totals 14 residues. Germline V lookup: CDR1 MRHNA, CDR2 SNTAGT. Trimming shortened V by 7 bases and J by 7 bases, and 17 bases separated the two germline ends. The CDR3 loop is CASTPEPQGNEQFF. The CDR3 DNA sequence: TGTGCCAGCACCCCGGAACCGCAGGGTAATGAGCAGTTCTTC.

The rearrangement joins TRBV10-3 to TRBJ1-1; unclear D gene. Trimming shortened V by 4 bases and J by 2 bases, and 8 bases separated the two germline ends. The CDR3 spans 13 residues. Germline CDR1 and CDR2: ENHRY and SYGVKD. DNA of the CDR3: TGTGCCATCAGTGTATCTCATAACACTGAAGCTTTCTTT. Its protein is CAISVSHNTEAFF.

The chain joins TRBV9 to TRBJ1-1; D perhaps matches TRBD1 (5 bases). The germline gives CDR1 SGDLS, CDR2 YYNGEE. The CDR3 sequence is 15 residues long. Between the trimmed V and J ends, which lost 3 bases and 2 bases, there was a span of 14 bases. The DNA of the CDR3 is TGTGCCAGCAGCGGGCAGACAGCCCCTAACACTGAAGCTTTCTTT. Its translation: CASSGQTAPNTEAFF.

CDR3 bases: TGTGCCAGCAGCGTTGGGGGCTACACCTTC. It translates to CASSVGGYTF. The V gene is TRBV9, the J gene TRBJ1-2; unclear D gene. With 2 bases removed from V and 8 bases from J, the gap between germline ends came to 4 bases. This CDR3 spans 10 amino acids. Per the germline V gene, CDR1 is SGDLS and CDR2 is YYNGEE.

Here the CDR3 reads CASSWDVNGYTF. The CDR3 DNA reads TGTGCCAGCAGCTGGGACGTGAATGGCTACACCTTC. The J gene is TRBJ1-2, the V gene TRBV5-6, with D possibly being TRBD1 (5 bases). This CDR3 region has 12 residues. Germline assignment: CDR1 SGHDT and CDR2 YYEEEE. The germline V and J ends were trimmed by 3 bases and 6 bases, with 9 bases remaining between them.

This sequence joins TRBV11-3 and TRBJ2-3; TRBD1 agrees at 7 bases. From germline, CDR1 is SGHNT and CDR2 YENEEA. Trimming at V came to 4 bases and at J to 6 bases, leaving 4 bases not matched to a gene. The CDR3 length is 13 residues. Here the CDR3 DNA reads TGTGCCAGCAGCTCTACAGGGGTTGATACGCAGTATTTT. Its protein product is CASSSTGVDTQYF.

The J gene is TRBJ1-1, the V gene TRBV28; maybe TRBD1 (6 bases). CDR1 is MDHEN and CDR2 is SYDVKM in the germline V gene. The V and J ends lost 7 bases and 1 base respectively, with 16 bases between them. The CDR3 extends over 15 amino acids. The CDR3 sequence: CASTSSGHQNTEAFF. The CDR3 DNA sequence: TGTGCCAGCACCTCTTCGGGACACCAGAACACTGAAGCTTTCTTT.

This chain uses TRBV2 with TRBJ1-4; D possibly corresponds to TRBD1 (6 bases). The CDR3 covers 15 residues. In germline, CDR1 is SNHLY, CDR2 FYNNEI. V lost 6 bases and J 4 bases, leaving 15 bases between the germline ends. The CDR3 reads CASRGAGTHNEKLFF. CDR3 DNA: TGTGCCAGCAGGGGGGCCGGGACCCATAATGAAAAACTGTTTTTT.

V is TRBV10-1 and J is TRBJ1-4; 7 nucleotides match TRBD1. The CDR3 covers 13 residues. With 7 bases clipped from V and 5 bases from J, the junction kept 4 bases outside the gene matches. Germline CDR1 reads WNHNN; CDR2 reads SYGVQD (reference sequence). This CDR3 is CASMSRGNEKLFF. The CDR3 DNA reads TGCGCCAGCATGTCCAGGGGGAATGAAAAACTGTTTTTT.

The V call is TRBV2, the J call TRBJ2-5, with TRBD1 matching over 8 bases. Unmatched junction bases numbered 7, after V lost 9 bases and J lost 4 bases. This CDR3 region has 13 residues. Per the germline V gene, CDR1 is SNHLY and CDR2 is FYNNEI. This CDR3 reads CASQGQGGETQYF. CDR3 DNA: TGTGCCAGTCAAGGACAGGGTGGAGAGACCCAGTACTTC.

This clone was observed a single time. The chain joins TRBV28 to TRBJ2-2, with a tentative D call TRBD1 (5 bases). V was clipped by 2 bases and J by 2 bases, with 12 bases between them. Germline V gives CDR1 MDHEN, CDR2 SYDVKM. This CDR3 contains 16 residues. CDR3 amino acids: CASSLVRTLNTGELFF. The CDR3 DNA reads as TGTGCCAGCAGTTTAGTACGGACACTAAACACCGGGGAGCTGTTTTTT.

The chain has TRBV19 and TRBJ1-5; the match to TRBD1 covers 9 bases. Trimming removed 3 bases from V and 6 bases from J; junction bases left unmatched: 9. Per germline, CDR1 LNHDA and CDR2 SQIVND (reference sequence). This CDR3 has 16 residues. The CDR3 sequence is CASSIAWTGAGQPQHF. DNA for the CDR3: TGTGCCAGTAGTATTGCCTGGACAGGGGCAGGTCAGCCCCAGCATTTT.

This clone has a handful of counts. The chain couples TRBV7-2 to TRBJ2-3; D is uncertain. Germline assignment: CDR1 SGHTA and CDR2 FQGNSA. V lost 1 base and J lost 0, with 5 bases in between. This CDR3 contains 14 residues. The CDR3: CASSLVGSTDTQYF. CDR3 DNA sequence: TGTGCCAGCAGCTTAGTTGGGAGCACAGATACGCAGTATTTT. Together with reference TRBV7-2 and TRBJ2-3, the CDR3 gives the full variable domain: GAGVSQSPSNKVTEKGKDVELRCDPISGHTALYWYRQSLGQGLEFLIYFQGNSAPDKSGLPSDRFSAERTGGSVSTLTIQRTQQEDSAVYLCASSLVGSTDTQYFGPGTRLTVL.

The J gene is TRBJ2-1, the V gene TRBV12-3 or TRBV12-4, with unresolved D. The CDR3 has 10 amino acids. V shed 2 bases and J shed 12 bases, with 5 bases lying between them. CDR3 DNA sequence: TGTGCCAGCAGTTTAACACGGCAGTTCTTC. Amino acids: CASSLTRQFF.

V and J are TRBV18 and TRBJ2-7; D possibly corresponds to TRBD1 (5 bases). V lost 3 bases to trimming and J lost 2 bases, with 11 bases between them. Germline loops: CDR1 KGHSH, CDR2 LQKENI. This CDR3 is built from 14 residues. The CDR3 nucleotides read TGTGCCAGCTCACCTAGGACATCGACCTACGAGCAGTACTTC. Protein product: CASSPRTSTYEQYF.

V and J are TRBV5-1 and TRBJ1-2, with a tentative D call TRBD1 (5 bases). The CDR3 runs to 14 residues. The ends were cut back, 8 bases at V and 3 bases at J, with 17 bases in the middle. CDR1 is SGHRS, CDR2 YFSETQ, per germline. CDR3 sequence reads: CASRANGADYGYTF. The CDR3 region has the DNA TGCGCCAGTCGCGCCAATGGGGCAGACTATGGCTACACCTTC.

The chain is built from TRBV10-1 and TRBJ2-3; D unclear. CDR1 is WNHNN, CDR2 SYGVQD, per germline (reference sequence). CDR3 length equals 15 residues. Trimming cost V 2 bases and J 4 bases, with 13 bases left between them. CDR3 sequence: CASSETADPPDTQYF. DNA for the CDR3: TGCGCCAGCAGTGAGACGGCGGACCCCCCAGATACGCAGTATTTT.

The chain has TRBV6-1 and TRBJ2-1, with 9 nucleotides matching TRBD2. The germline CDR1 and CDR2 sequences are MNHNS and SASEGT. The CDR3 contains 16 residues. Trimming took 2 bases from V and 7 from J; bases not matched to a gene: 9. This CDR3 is CASSEYGASGNNEQFF. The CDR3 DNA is TGTGCCAGCAGTGAATACGGGGCTAGCGGGAATAATGAGCAGTTCTTC.

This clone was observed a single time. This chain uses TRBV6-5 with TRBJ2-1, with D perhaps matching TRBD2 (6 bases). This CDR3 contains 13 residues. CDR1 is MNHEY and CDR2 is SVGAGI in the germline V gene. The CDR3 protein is CAAREAAYNEQFF. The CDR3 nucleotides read TGTGCGGCGAGGGAGGCTGCCTACAATGAGCAGTTCTTC.

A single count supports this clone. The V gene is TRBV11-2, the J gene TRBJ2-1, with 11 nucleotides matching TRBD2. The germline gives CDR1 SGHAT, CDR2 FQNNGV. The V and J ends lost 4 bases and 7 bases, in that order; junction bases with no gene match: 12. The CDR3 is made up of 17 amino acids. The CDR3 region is CASSSHRGLAGGNEQFF. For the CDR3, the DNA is TGTGCCAGCAGCTCTCACAGGGGGCTAGCGGGAGGAAATGAGCAGTTCTTC.

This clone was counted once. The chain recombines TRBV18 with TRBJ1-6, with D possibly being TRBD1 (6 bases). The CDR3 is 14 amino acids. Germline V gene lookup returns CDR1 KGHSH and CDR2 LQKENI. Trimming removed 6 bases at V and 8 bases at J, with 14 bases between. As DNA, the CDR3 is TGTGCCAGCTCCGGACAGTTTCATGATTCACCCCTCCACTTT. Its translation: CASSGQFHDSPLHF.

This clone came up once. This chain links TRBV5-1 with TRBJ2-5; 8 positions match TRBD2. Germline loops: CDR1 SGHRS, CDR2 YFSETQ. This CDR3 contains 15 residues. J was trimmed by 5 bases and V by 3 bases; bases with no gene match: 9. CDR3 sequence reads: CASSSLAGGTETQYF. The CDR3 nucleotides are TGCGCCAGCAGCTCCCTGGCGGGGGGTACGGAGACCCAGTACTTC.

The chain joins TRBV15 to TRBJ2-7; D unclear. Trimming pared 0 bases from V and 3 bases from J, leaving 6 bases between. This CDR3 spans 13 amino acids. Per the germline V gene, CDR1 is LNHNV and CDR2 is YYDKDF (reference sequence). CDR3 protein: CATSRDQSYEQYF. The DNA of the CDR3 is TGTGCCACCAGCAGAGATCAGAGCTACGAGCAGTACTTC. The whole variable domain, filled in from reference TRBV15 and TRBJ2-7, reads DAMVIQNPRYQVTQFGKPVTLSCSQTLNHNVMYWYQQKSSQAPKLLFHYYDKDFNNEADTPDNFQSRRPNTSFCFLDIRSPGLGDTAMYLCATSRDQSYEQYFGPGTRLTVT.

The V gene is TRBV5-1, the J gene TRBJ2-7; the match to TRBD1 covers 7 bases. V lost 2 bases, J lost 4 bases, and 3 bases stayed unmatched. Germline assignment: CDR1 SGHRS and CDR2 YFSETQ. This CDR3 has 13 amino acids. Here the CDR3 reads CASSLEGAYEQYF. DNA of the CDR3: TGCGCCAGCAGCTTAGAGGGGGCATACGAGCAGTACTTC.

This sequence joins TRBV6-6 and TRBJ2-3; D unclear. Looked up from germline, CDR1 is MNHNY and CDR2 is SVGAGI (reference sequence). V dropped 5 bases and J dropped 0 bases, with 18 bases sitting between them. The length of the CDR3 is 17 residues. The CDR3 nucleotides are TGTGCCAGCAGTCGGTCCTTATCGGCGTCTAGCACAGATACGCAGTATTTT. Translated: CASSRSLSASSTDTQYF.

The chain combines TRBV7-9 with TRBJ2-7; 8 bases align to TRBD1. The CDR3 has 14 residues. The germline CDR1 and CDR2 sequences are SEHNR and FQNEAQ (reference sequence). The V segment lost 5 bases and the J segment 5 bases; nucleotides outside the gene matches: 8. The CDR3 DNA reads TGTGCCAGCAGCCCCTGGACAGGGAGCGACGAGCAGTACTTC. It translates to CASSPWTGSDEQYF.

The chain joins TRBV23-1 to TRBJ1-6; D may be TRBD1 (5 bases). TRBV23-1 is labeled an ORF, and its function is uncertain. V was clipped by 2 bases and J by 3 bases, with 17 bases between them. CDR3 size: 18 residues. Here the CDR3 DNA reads TGCGCCAGCAGTCAAAAGGACTCGGGACGGAACTATAATTCACCCCTCCACTTT. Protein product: CASSQKDSGRNYNSPLHF.

CDR3 loop: CASSDGSSGTYEQYF. The CDR3 DNA sequence: TGCGCCAGCAGTGATGGGTCTAGCGGGACCTACGAGCAGTACTTC. The V gene is TRBV10-1, the J gene TRBJ2-7, with 9 bases fitting TRBD2. The CDR3 covers 15 residues. V shed 3 bases, J shed 2 bases, and the junction held 5 bases outside the gene matches. CDR1 is WNHNN and CDR2 is SYGVQD in the germline V gene (reference sequence).

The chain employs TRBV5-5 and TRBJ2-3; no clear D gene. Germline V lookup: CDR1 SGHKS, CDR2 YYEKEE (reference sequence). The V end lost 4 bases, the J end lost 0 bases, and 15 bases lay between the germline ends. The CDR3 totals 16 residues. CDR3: CASSTPLAASTDTQYF. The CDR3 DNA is TGTGCCAGCAGCACCCCCTTAGCAGCTAGCACAGATACGCAGTATTTT.